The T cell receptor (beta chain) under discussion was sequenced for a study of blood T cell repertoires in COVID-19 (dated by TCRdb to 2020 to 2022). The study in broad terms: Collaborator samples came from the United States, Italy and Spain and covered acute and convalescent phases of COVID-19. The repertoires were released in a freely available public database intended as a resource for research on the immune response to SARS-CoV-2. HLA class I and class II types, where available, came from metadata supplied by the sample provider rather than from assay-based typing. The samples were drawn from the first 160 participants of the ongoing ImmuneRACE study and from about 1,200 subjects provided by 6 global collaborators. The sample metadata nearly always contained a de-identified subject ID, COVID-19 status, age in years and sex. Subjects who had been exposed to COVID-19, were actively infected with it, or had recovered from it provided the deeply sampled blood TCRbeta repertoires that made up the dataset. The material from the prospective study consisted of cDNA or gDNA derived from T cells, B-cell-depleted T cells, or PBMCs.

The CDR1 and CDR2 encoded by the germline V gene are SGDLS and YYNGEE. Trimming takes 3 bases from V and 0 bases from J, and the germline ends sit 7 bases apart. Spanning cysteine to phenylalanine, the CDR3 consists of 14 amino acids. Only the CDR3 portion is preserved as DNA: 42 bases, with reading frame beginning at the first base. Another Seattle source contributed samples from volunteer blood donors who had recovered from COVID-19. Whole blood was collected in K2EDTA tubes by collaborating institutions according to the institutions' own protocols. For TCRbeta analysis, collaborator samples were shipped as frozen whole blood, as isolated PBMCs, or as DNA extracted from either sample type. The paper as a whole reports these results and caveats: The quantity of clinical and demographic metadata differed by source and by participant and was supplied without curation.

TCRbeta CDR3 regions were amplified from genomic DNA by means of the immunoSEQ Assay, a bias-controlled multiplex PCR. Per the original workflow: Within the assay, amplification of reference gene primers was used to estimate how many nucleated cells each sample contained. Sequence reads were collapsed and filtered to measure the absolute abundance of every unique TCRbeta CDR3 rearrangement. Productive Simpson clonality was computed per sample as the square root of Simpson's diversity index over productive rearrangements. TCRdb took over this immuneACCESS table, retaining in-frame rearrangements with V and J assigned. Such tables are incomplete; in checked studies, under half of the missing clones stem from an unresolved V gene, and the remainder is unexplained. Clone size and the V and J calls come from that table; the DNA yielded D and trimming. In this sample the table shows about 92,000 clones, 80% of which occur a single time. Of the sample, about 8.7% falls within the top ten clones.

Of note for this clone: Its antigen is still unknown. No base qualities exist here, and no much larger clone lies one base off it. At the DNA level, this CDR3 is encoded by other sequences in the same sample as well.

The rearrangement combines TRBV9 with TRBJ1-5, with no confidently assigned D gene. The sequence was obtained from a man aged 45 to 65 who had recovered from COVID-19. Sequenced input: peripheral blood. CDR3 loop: CASSGGYSNQPQHF. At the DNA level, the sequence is TGTGCCAGCAGCGGAGGTTATAGCAATCAGCCCCAGCATTTT.